This T cell receptor beta chain was recorded in a study of blood T cell repertoires in COVID-19. Study in general: The samples span acute and convalescent COVID-19 from the United States, Italy and Spain. PBMCs, B-cell-depleted T cells, or T cells were the source of the cDNA or gDNA that made up the material.

Original data processing: Amplification of reference gene primers was used by the study to estimate nucleated cell counts. Repertoires were generated with immunoSEQ multiplex PCR, while TCRdb's copy carries only in-frame clones and drops some. V and J calls plus clone size are reproduced from that table; the DNA served to infer D and trimming. The table has more than 95,000 clones, approximately 80% seen once. CDR1 is SNHLY and CDR2 is FYNNEI in the germline V gene. The V gene lost 6 bases and the J gene lost 7 bases, with 7 bases spanning the gap. CDR3 length: 12 residues. The clonotype was recovered from a man in his 60s with acute or convalescent COVID-19. This chain connects TRBV2 to TRBJ1-6, with D perhaps TRBD1 (5 bases). The sequenced sample consisted of peripheral blood. CDR3 protein: CASRTENSPLHF. Written as DNA, the CDR3 is TGTGCCAGCAGGACAGAAAATTCACCCCTCCACTTT.